The present T cell receptor (beta chain) was sequenced within a study of blood T cell repertoires in COVID-19. This table comes from immunoSEQ multiplex PCR, and its TCRdb copy is limited to in-frame clones, with some not included. The sample records about 210,000 clones, 75% to 85% being singletons. The V and J ends lost 4 bases and 0 bases, in that order; junction bases with no gene match: 5. The CDR3 is 16 residues long. The germline V gene encodes CDR1 MNHEY and CDR2 SMNVEV (reference sequence). Sequencing was done on a sample of peripheral blood. The V gene is TRBV27, the J gene TRBJ2-1; TRBD1 matches at 8 bases. This TCR came from a woman in her seventies with COVID-19, enrolled during active disease. In DNA form, the CDR3 reads TGTGCCAGCAGTTCCACCGGGACAGGCTCCTACAATGAGCAGTTCTTC. Its translation: CASSSTGTGSYNEQFF.